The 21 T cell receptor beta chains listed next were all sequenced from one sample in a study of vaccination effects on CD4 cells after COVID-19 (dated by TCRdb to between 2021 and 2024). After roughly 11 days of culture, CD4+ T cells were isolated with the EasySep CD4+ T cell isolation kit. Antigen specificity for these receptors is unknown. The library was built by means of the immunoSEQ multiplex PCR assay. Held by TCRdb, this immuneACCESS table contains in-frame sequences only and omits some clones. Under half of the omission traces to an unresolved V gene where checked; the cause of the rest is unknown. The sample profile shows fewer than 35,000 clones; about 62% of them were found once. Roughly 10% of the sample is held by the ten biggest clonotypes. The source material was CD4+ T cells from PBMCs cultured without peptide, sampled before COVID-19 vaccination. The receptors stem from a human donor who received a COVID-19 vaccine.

The CDR3 reads CASSREPSGSSGANVLTF. In DNA form, the CDR3 reads TGTGCCAGCAGCCGAGAGCCTAGCGGAAGCTCTGGGGCCAACGTCCTGACTTTC. The rearrangement joins TRBV5-4 to TRBJ2-6; TRBD2 aligns across 7 bases. Germline V lookup: CDR1 SGHNT, CDR2 YYREEE (reference sequence). V lost 4 bases to trimming and J lost 0 bases; unmatched junction nucleotides: 10. The CDR3 is made up of 18 amino acids.

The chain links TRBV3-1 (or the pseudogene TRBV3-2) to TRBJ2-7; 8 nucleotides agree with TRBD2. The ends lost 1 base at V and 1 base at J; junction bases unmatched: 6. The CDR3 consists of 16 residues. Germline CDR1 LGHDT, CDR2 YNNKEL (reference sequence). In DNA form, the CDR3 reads TGTGCCAGCAGCCAAGGGACGCGGGGGGTATCCTACGAGCAGTACTTC. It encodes CASSQGTRGVSYEQYF.

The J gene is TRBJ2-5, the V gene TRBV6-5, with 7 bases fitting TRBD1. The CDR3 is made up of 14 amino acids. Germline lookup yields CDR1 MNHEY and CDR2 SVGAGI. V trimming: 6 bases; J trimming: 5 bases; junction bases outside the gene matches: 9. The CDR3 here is CASRGQGEWETQYF. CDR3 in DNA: TGTGCCAGCAGGGGGCAGGGGGAGTGGGAGACCCAGTACTTC.

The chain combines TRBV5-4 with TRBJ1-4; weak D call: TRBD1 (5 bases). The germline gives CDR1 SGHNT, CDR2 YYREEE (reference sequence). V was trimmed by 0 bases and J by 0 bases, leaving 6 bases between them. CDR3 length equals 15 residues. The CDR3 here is CASSLGGSTNEKLFF. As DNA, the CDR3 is TGTGCCAGCAGCTTGGGGGGCTCAACTAATGAAAAACTGTTTTTT.

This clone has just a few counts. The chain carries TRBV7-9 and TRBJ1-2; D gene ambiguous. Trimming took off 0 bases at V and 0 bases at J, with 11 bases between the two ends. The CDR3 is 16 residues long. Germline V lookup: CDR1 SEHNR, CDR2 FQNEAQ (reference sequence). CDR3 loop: CASSLAQTRSNYGYTF. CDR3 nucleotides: TGTGCCAGCAGCTTAGCACAGACACGGTCTAACTATGGCTACACCTTC.

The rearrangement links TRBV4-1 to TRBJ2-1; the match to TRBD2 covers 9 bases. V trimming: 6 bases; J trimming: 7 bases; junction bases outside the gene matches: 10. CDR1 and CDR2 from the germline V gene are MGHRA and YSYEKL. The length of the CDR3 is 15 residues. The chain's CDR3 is CASRSVSGRGNEQFF. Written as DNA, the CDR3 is TGCGCCAGCAGAAGCGTTAGCGGGAGAGGTAATGAGCAGTTCTTC.

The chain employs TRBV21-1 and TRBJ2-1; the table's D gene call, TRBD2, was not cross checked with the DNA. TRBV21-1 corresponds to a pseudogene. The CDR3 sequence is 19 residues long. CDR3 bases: TGTGCCAGCAGCAAAAAGGGGATGGTCGCGGGGGGGGTCTACAATGAGCAGTTCTTC. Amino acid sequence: CASSKKGMVAGGVYNEQFF.

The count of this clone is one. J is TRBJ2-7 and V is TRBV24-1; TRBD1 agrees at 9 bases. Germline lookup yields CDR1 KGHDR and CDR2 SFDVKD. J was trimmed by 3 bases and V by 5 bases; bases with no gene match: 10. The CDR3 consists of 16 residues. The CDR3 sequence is CATSGVRGTGNYEQYF. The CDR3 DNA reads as TGTGCCACCAGTGGGGTCCGCGGGACAGGGAACTACGAGCAGTACTTC.

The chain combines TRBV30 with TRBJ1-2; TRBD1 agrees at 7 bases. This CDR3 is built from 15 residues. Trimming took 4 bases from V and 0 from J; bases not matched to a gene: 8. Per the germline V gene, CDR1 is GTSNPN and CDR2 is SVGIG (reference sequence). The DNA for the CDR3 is TGTGCCTGGAACAAACAGGGGACCGCTAACTATGGCTACACCTTC. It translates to CAWNKQGTANYGYTF.

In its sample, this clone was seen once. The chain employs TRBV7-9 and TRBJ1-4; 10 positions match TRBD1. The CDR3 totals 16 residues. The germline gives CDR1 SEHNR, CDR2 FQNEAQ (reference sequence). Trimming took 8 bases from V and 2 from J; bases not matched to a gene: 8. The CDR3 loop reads CASDPGQGITNEKLFF. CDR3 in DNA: TGTGCCAGCGACCCGGGACAGGGGATCACTAATGAAAAACTGTTTTTT.

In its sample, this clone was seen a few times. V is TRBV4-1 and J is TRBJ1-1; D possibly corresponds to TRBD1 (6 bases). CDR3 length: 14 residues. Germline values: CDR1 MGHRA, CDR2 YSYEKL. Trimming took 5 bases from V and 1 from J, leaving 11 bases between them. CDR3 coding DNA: TGCGCCAGCAGCTCGCAGGGGCGGAACACTGAAGCTTTCTTT. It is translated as CASSSQGRNTEAFF.

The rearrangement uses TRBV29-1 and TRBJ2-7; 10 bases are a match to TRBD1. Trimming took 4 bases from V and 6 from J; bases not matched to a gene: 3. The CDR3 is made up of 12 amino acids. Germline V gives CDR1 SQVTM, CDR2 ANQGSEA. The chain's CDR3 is CSVGQGAGEQYF. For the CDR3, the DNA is TGCAGCGTTGGACAGGGGGCTGGCGAGCAGTACTTC.

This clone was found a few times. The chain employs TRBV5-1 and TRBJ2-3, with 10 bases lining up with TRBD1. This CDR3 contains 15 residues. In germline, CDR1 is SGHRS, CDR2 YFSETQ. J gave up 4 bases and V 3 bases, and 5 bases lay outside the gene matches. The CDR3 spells CASSSGQGGSDTQYF. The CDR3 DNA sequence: TGCGCCAGCAGCTCCGGACAGGGGGGATCAGATACGCAGTATTTT.

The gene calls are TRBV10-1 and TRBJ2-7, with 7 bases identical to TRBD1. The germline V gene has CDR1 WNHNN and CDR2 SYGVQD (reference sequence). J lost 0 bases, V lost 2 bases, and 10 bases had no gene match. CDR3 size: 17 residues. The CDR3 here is CASSETYTGTVSYEQYF. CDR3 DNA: TGCGCCAGCAGTGAGACATATACCGGGACAGTCTCCTACGAGCAGTACTTC.

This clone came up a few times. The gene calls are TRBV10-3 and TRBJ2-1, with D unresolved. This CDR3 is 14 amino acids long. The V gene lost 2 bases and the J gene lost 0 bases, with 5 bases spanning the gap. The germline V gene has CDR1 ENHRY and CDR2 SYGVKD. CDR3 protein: CAISELSSYNEQFF. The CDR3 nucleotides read TGTGCCATCAGTGAGCTCAGCTCCTACAATGAGCAGTTCTTC.

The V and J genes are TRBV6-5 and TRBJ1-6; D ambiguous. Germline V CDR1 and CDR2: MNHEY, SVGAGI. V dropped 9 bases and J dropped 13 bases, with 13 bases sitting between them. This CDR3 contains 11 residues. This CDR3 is CASRDHIPLHF. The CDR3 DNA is TGTGCCAGTAGAGACCACATCCCCCTCCACTTT.

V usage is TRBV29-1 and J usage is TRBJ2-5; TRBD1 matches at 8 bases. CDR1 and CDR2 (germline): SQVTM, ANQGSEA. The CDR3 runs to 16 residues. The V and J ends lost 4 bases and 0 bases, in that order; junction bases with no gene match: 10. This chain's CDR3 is CSVGGAAGGHQETQYF. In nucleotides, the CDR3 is TGCAGCGTTGGGGGGGCTGCAGGGGGCCACCAAGAGACCCAGTACTTC.

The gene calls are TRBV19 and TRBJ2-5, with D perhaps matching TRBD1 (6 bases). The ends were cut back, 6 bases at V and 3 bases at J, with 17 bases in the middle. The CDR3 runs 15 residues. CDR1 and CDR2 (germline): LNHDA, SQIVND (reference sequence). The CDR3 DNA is TGTGCCAGTAGACCCTCAGGGGTGTTTAAAGAGACCCAGTACTTC. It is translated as CASRPSGVFKETQYF.

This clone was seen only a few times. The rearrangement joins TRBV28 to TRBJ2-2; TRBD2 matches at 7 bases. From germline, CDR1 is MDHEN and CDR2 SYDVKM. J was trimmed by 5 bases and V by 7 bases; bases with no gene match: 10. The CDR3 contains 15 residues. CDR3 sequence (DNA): TGTGCCAGCACCCGAGGACTAGTCCGGACCGGGGAGCTGTTTTTT. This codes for CASTRGLVRTGELFF.

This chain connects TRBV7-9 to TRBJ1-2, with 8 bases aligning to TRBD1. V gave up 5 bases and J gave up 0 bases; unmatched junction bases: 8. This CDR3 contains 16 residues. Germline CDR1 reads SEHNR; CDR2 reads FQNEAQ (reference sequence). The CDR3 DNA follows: TGTGCCAGCAGCGGACTGCGGACAGGGTCTAACTATGGCTACACCTTC. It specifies CASSGLRTGSNYGYTF.

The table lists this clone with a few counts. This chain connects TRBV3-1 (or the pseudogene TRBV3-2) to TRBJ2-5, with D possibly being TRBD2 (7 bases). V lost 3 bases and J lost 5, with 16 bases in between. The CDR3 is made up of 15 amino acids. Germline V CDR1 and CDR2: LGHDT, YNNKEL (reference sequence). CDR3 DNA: TGTGCCAGCAGCCAGAACGGGGGGCCGGGGGAGACCCAGTACTTC. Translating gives CASSQNGGPGETQYF.